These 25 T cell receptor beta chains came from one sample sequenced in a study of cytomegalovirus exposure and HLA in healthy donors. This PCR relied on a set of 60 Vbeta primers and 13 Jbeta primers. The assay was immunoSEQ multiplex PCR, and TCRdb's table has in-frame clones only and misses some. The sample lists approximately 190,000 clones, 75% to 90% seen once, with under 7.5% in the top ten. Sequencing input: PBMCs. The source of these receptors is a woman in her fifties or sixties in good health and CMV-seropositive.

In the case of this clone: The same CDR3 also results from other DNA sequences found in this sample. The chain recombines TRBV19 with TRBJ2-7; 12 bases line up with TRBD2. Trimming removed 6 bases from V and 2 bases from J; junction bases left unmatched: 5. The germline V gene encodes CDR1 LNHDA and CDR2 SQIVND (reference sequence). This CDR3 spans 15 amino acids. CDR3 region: CASSRLAGATYEQYF. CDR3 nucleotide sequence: TGTGCCAGTAGCAGACTAGCGGGGGCCACCTACGAGCAGTACTTC.

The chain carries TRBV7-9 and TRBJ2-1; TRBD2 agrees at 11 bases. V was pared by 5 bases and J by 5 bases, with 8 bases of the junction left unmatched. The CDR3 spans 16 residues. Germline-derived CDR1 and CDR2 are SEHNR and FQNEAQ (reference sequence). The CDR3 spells CASSIQGLADHNEQFF. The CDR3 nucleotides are TGTGCCAGCAGCATCCAGGGACTAGCGGACCACAATGAGCAGTTCTTC.

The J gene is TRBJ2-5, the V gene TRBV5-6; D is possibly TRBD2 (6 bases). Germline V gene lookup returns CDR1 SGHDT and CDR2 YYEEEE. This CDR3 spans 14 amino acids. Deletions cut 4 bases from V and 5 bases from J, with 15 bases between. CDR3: CASSLRRVRETQYF. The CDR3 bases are TGTGCCAGCAGCCTTAGGAGGGTCAGGGAGACCCAGTACTTC.

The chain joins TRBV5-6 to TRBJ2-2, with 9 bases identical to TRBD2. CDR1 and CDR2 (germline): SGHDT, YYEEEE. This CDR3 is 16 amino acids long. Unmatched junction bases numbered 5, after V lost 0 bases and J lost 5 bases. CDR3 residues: CASSLELAGNTGELFF. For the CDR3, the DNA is TGTGCCAGCAGCTTGGAACTAGCGGGTAATACCGGGGAGCTGTTTTTT.

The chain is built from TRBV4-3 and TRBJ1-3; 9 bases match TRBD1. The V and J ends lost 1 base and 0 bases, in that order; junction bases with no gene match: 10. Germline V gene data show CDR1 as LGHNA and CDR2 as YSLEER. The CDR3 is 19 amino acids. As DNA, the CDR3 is TGCGCCAGCAGCCAAGTTTCGGCACAGGGGGCGAGCTCTGGAAACACCATATATTTT. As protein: CASSQVSAQGASSGNTIYF.

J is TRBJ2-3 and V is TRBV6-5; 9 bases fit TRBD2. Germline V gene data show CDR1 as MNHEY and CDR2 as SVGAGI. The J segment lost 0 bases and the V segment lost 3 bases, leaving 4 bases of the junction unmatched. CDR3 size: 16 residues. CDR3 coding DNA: TGTGCCAGCAGTTATAATCTAGCGGGAAGCACAGATACGCAGTATTTT. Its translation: CASSYNLAGSTDTQYF.

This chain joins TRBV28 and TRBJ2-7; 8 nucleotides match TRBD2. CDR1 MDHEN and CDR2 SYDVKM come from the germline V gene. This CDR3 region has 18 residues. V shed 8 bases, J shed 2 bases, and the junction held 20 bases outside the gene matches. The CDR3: CASSSSPGLGAIAYEQYF. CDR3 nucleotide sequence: TGTGCCAGCTCCTCGTCCCCGGGACTAGGGGCTATCGCCTACGAGCAGTACTTC.

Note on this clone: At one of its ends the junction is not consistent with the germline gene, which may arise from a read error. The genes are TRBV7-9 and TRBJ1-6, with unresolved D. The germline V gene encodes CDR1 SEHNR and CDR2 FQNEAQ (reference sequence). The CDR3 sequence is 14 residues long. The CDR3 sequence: CSSTVEVASSPLHF. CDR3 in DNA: TGTTCCAGCACGGTCGAGGTCGCAAGCTCACCCCTCCACTTT.

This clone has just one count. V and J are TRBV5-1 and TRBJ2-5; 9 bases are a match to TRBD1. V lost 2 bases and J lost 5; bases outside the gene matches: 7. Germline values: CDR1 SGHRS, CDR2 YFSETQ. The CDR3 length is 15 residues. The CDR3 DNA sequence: TGCGCCAGCAGCTTCCCGGGACAGGGCATCGAGACCCAGTACTTC. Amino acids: CASSFPGQGIETQYF. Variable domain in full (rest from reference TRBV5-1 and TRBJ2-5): KAGVTQTPRYLIKTRGQQVTLSCSPISGHRSVSWYQQTPGQGLQFLFEYFSETQRNKGNFPGRFSGRQFSNSRSEMNVSTLELGDSALYLCASSFPGQGIETQYFGPGTRLLVL.

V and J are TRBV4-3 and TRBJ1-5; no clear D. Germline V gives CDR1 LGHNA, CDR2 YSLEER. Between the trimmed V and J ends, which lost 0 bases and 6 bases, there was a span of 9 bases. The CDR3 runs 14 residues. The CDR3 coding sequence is TGCGCCAGCAGCCAAGAGGCTCGGGGTCAGCCCCAGCATTTT. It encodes CASSQEARGQPQHF.

The CDR3 is CASSYDSNSPLHF. CDR3 DNA: TGTGCCAGCAGTTACGACAGTAATTCACCCCTCCACTTT. The rearrangement links TRBV6-5 to TRBJ1-6, with TRBD1 as a possible D gene (5 bases). CDR3 length equals 13 residues. CDR1 and CDR2 (germline): MNHEY, SVGAGI. The germline V and J ends were trimmed by 2 bases and 6 bases, with 5 bases remaining between them.

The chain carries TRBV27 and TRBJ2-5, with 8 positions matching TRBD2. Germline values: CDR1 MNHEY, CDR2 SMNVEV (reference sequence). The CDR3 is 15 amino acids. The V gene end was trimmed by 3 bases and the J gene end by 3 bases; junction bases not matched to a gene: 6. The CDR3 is CASSLSAGGEETQYF. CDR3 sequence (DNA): TGTGCCAGCAGTTTGTCGGCGGGGGGCGAAGAGACCCAGTACTTC.

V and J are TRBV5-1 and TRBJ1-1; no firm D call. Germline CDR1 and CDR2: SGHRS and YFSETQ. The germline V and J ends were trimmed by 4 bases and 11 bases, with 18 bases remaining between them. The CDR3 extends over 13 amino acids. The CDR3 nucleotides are TGCGCCAGCAGCGGAGACGGCCGACGGGGTGCTTTCTTT. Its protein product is CASSGDGRRGAFF.

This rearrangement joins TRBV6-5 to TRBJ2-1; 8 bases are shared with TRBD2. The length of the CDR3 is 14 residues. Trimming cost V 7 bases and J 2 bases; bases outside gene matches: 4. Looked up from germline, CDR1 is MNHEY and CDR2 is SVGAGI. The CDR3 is CASKGAGAYNEQFF. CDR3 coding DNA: TGTGCCAGCAAGGGAGCGGGAGCCTACAATGAGCAGTTCTTC.

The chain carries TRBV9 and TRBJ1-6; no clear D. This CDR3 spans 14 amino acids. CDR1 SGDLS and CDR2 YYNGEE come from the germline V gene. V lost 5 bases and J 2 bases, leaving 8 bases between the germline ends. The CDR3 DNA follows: TGTGCCAGCAGTCAGAACCCCTATAATTCACCCCTCCACTTT. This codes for CASSQNPYNSPLHF.

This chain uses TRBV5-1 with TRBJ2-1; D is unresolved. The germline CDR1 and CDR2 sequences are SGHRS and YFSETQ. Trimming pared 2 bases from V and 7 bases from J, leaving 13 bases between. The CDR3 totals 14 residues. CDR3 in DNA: TGCGCCAGCAGCTTCAGGCCCTTGAGAAATGAGCAGTTCTTC. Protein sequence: CASSFRPLRNEQFF.

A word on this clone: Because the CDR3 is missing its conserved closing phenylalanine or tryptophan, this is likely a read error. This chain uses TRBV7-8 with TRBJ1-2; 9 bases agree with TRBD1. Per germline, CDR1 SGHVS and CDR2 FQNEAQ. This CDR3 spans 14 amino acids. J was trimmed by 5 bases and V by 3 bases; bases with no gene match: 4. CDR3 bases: TGTGCCAGCAGCTTGGCCGGGACAGGGTATGGCTACACCTCC. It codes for CASSLAGTGYGYTS.

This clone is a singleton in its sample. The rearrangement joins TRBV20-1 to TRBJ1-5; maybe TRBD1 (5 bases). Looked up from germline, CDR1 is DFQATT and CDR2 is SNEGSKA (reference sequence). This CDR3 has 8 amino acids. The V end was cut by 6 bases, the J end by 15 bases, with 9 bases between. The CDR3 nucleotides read TGCAGTGCCGCCGGGGGGCATTTT. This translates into CSAAGGHF.

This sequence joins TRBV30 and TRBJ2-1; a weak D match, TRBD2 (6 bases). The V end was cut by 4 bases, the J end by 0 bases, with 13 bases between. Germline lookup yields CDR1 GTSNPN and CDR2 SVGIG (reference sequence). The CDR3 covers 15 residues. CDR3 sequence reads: CAWIIDGSSYNEQFF. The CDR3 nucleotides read TGTGCCTGGATCATCGACGGGAGCTCCTACAATGAGCAGTTCTTC.

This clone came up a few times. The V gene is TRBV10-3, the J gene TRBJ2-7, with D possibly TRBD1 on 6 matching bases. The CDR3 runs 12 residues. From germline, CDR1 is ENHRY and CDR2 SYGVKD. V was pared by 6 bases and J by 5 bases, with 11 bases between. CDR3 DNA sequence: TGTGCCATCAGCCCTACAGGGAACGAGCAGTACTTC. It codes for CAISPTGNEQYF.

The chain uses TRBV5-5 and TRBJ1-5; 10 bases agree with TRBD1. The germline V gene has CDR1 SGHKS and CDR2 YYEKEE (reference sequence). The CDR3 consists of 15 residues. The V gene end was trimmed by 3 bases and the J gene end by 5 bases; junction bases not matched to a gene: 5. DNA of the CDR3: TGTGCCAGCAGCTGGGGACAGGGGAAAGATCAGCCCCAGCATTTT. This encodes CASSWGQGKDQPQHF. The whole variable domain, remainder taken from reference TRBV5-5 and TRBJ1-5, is DAGVTQSPTHLIKTRGQQVTLRCSPISGHKSVSWYQQVLGQGPQFIFQYYEKEERGRGNFPDRFSARQFPNYSSELNVNALLLGDSALYLCASSWGQGKDQPQHFGDGTRLSIL.

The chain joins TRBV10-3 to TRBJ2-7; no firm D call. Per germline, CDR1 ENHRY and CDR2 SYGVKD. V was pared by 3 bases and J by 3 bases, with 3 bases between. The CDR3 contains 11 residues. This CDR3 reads CAISDIYEQYF. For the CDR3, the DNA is TGTGCCATCAGTGATATCTACGAGCAGTACTTC.

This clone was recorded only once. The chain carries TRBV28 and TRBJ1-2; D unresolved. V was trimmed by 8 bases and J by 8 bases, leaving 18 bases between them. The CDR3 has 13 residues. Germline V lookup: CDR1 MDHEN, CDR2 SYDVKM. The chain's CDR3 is CASGGLKGRGYTF. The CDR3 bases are TGTGCCAGCGGAGGCTTAAAAGGGAGAGGCTACACCTTC.

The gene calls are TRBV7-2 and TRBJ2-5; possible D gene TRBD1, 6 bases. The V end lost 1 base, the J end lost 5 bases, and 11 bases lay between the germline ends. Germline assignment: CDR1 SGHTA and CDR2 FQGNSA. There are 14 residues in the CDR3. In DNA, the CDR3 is TGTGCCAGCAGCTTAGAGCGACAGGTTGAGACCCAGTACTTC. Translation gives CASSLERQVETQYF.

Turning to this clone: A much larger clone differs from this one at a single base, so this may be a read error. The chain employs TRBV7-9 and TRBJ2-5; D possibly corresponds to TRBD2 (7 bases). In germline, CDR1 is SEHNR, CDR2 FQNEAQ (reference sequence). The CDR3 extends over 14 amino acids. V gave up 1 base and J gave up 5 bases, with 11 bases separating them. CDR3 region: CASSLGGGLETQYF. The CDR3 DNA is TGTGCCAGCAGCTTAGGGGGGGGGCTGGAGACCCAGTACTTC.